The 27 T cell receptor beta chains reported below all come from one sample, sequenced in a study of CXCR3-negative and CXCR3-positive naive CD8 T cells. General observations from the study: TRB CDR3s of CXCR3-positive naive cells were more hydrophobic than those of CXCR3-negative naive cells.

These receptors' targets are unknown. UMI-labeled 5' RACE yielded the TRB cDNA libraries. TCRdb re-called the 5' RACE reads; one entry per CDR3 protein, DNA not given. Across under 90,000 distinct CDR3 sequences, the top ten clones capture about 0.62% of the sample. The sequenced sample consisted of naive CXCR3+ CD8+ T cells from blood. Indicated subset: CD45RO-CCR7+CD27+CD95- naive CD8+ T cells expressing CXCR3 (TNR3+). Every receptor here comes from a human donor in good health. Some clones in this sample may be carry-over from other donors' samples.

This rearrangement joins TRBV28 to TRBJ2-5; TCRdb gives TRBD1 as the D gene, but with no DNA this cannot be confirmed. The CDR3 consists of 14 residues. Germline-derived CDR1 and CDR2 are MDHEN and SYDVKM. The CDR3 is CASDEDRDGETQYF.

This chain joins TRBV9 and TRBJ1-1. Germline assignment: CDR1 SGDLS and CDR2 YYNGEE. This CDR3 has 13 residues. The CDR3 protein is CASSVGGLTEAFF.

The CDR3 protein is CASTGTGDTGELFF. The chain is built from TRBV28 and TRBJ2-2; TCRdb indicates TRBD1, and absent DNA this call remains unverified. The CDR3 is 14 amino acids. CDR1 MDHEN and CDR2 SYDVKM come from the germline V gene.

The CDR3 loop reads CASSPPPPYEQYF. The chain links TRBV6-2 or TRBV6-3 to TRBJ2-7; TCRdb returns TRBD2, unconfirmable since there is no DNA. Germline V lookup: CDR1 MNHEY, CDR2 SVGEGT. The CDR3 spans 13 residues.

This chain connects TRBV20-1 to TRBJ2-5. Germline assignment: CDR1 DFQATT and CDR2 SNEGSKA (reference sequence). There are 12 residues in the CDR3. CDR3 amino acids: CSASLPEGTQYF.

The gene calls are TRBV6-4 and TRBJ2-1; the TRBD1 assignment by TCRdb is unverifiable without DNA. This CDR3 is 15 amino acids long. Germline CDR1 MRHNA, CDR2 SNTAGT. CDR3 sequence reads: CASSEGIVGGNEQFF.

The J gene is TRBJ1-5, the V gene TRBV12-3 or TRBV12-4. This CDR3 is built from 12 residues. The CDR3 sequence is CASRGSNQPQHF.

This rearrangement joins TRBV7-2 to TRBJ2-7; the D call from TCRdb, TRBD1, cannot be confirmed without DNA. CDR1 and CDR2 (germline): SGHTA, FQGNSA. This CDR3 comprises 14 residues. CDR3 protein: CASSLVPTGAEQYF.

V usage is TRBV12-3 or TRBV12-4 and J usage is TRBJ2-1; the TCRdb call, TRBD2, lacks DNA for checking. CDR3 length: 15 amino acids. CDR3: CASSPLAGVWHEQFF.

The chain combines TRBV29-1 with TRBJ2-3. The CDR3 runs 11 residues. Germline V gene lookup returns CDR1 SQVTM and CDR2 ANQGSEA. CDR3 region: CSVEDLDTQYF.

The genes are TRBV2 and TRBJ2-2; TCRdb picks TRBD1, but there is no DNA to check that call. Germline CDR1 SNHLY, CDR2 FYNNEI. This CDR3 is built from 16 residues. The CDR3 loop reads CAIPPRLTGSTGELFF.

The CDR3 here is CASSQAAGPVEKLFF. The chain combines TRBV14 with TRBJ1-4; TCRdb selects TRBD1, and the lack of DNA leaves this call unchecked. CDR1 and CDR2 (germline): SGHDN, FVKESK. This CDR3 comprises 15 residues. The whole variable domain, filled in from reference TRBV14 and TRBJ1-4, reads EAGVTQFPSHSVIEKGQTVTLRCDPISGHDNLYWYRRVMGKEIKFLLHFVKESKQDESGMPNNRFLAERTGGTYSTLKVQPAELEDSGVYFCASSQAAGPVEKLFFGSGTQLSVL.

The rearrangement uses TRBV11-3 and TRBJ1-1. Germline values: CDR1 SGHNT, CDR2 YENEEA. The CDR3 is 16 residues long. The CDR3 sequence: CASSQLEETTTTEAFF.

The J gene is TRBJ2-3, the V gene TRBV12-3 or TRBV12-4. The CDR3 is 12 amino acids. The CDR3 protein is CASSPNADTQYF.

This chain joins TRBV5-1 and TRBJ1-1. This CDR3 is built from 17 residues. CDR1 is SGHRS and CDR2 is YFSETQ in the germline V gene. CDR3 loop: CASSLALGSPGNTEAFF.

CDR3 sequence: CSANPTSGLRYEQYF. The chain couples TRBV20-1 to TRBJ2-7; TCRdb's D gene call, TRBD2, goes unchecked for lack of DNA. Germline V CDR1 and CDR2: DFQATT, SNEGSKA (reference sequence). The CDR3 has 15 residues.

The chain has TRBV9 and TRBJ2-3. Germline values: CDR1 SGDLS, CDR2 YYNGEE. The CDR3 spans 14 residues. CDR3 sequence: CASSDQLGADTQYF.

The chain has TRBV5-1 and TRBJ2-5; the TRBD1 assignment by TCRdb is unverifiable without DNA. The germline gives CDR1 SGHRS, CDR2 YFSETQ. The CDR3 consists of 15 residues. This CDR3 is CASSLWGTTKETQYF.

The chain links TRBV21-1 to TRBJ1-5; TCRdb reports TRBD1, a call that lacks DNA to check it against. TRBV21-1 corresponds to a pseudogene. This CDR3 is built from 12 residues. CDR3 in amino acids: CASGTLNQPQHF.

The chain uses TRBV9 and TRBJ2-3; TCRdb names TRBD2, which stays unverified in the absence of DNA. The CDR3 is made up of 17 amino acids. Germline V gives CDR1 SGDLS, CDR2 YYNGEE. The CDR3 is CASTGIVPGQSTDTQYF.

The chain carries TRBV28 and TRBJ2-2; TCRdb returns TRBD2, unconfirmable since there is no DNA. The length of the CDR3 is 17 residues. Germline lookup yields CDR1 MDHEN and CDR2 SYDVKM. This CDR3 is CASSPSGRAIVTGELFF.

The J gene is TRBJ2-7, the V gene TRBV12-3 or TRBV12-4; TCRdb reports TRBD1, a call that lacks DNA to check it against. CDR3 length: 14 amino acids. CDR3 sequence reads: CARWGGTETYEQYF.

The chain employs TRBV11-3 and TRBJ2-5; TCRdb calls TRBD1, which cannot be checked without DNA. CDR3 length: 15 residues. Looked up from germline, CDR1 is SGHNT and CDR2 is YENEEA. CDR3 sequence: CASSPGGADEETQYF.

V is TRBV7-8 and J is TRBJ2-1; TCRdb lists TRBD1, though no DNA is available to test this call. Per germline, CDR1 SGHVS and CDR2 FQNEAQ. The CDR3 extends over 15 amino acids. The CDR3 reads CASSPQTGHHNEQFF.

The rearrangement joins TRBV28 to TRBJ2-5; the D call from TCRdb, TRBD1, cannot be confirmed without DNA. This CDR3 has 11 residues. From germline, CDR1 is MDHEN and CDR2 SYDVKM. CDR3 region: CASHDSGAQYF. The complete variable domain, with remaining parts taken from reference TRBV28 and TRBJ2-5, reads DVKVTQSSRYLVKRTGEKVFLECVQDMDHENMFWYRQDPGLGLRLIYFSYDVKMKEKGDIPEGYSVSREKKERFSLILESASTNQTSMYLCASHDSGAQYFGPGTRLLVL.

The chain employs TRBV27 and TRBJ2-3. CDR1 MNHEY and CDR2 SMNVEV come from the germline V gene (reference sequence). The CDR3 consists of 12 residues. CDR3 loop: CASADFTDTQYF.

The V gene is TRBV4-3, the J gene TRBJ1-5. The CDR3 spans 13 residues. Germline assignment: CDR1 LGHNA and CDR2 YSLEER. CDR3 region: CASSQDYIQPQHF.